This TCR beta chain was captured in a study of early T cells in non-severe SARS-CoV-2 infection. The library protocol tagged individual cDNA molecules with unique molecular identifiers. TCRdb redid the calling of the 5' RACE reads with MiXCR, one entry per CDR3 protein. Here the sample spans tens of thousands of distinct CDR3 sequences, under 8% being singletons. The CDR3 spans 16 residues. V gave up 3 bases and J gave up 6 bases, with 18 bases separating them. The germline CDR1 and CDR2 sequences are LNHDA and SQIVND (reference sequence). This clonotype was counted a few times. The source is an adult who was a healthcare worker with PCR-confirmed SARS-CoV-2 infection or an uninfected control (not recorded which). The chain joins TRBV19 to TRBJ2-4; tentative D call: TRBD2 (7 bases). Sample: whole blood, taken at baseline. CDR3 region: CASSIVVGGLGNIQYF. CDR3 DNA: TGTGCCAGTAGTATTGTAGTGGGGGGGCTAGGAAACATTCAGTACTTC.